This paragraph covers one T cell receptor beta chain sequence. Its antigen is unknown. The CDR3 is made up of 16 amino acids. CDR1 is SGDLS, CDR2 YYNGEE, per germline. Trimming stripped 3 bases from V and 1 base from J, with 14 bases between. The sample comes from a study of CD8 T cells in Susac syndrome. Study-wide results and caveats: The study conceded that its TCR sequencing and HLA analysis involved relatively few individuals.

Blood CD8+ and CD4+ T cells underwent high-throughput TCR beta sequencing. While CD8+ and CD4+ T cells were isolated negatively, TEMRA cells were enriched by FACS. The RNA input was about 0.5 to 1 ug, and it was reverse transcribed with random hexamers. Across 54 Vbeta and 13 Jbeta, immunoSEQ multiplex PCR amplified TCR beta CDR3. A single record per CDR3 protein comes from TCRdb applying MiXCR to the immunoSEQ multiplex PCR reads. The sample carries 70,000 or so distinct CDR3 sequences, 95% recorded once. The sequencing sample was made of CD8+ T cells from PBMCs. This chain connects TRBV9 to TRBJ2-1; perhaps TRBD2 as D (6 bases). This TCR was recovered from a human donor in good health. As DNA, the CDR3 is TGTGCCAGCAGCGCGACCGGGACTGGGTCCTACAATGAGCAGTTCTTC. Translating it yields CASSATGTGSYNEQFF. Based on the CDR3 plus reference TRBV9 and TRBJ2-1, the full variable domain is DSGVTQTPKHLITATGQRVTLRCSPRSGDLSVYWYQQSLDQGLQFLIQYYNGEERAKGNILERFSAQQFPDLHSELNLSSLELGDSALYFCASSATGTGSYNEQFFGPGTRLTVL.